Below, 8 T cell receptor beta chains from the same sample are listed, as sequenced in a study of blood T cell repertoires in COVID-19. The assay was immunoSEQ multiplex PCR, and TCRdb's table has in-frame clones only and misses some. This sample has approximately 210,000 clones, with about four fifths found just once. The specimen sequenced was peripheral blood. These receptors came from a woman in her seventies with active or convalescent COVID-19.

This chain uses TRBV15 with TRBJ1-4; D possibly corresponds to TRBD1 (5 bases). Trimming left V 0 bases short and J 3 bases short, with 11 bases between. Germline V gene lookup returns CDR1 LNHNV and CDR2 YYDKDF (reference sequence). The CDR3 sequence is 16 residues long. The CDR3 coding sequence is TGTGCCACCAGCAGAGAACGGGGGGGATCTAATGAAAAACTGTTTTTT. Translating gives CATSRERGGSNEKLFF. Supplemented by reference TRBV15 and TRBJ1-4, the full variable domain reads DAMVIQNPRYQVTQFGKPVTLSCSQTLNHNVMYWYQQKSSQAPKLLFHYYDKDFNNEADTPDNFQSRRPNTSFCFLDIRSPGLGDTAMYLCATSRERGGSNEKLFFGSGTQLSVL.

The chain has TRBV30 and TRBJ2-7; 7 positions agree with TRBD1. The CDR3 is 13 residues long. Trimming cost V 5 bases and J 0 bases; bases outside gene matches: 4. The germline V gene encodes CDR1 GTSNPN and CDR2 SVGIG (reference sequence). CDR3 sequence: CAWGGQSSYEQYF. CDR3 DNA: TGTGCCTGGGGGGGACAGAGCTCCTACGAGCAGTACTTC.

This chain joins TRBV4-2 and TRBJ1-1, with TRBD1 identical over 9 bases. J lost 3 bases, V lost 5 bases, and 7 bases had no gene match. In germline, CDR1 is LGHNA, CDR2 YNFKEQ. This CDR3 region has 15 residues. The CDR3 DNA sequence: TGTGCCAGCAGCTACAGACAGGGGGACTACACTGAAGCTTTCTTT. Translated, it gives CASSYRQGDYTEAFF.

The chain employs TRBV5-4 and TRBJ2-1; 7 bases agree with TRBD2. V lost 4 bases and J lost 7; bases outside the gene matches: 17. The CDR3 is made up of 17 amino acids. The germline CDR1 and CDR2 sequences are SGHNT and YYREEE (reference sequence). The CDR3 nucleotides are TGTGCCAGCAGCGCACCACAGGAGGCGGGAGTTAAGAATGAGCAGTTCTTC. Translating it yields CASSAPQEAGVKNEQFF.

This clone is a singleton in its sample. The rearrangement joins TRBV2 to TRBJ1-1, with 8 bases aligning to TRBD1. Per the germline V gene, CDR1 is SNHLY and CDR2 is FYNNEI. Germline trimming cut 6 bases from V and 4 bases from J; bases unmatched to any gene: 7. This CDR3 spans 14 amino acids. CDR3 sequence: CASRDRVGTTEAFF. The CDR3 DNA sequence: TGTGCCAGCAGGGACAGGGTGGGGACCACTGAAGCTTTCTTT.

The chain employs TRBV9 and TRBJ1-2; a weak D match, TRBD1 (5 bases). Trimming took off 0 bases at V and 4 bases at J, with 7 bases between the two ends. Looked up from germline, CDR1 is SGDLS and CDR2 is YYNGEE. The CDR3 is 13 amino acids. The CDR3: CASSVDQGYGYTF. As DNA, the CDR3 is TGTGCCAGCAGCGTAGACCAGGGCTATGGCTACACCTTC.

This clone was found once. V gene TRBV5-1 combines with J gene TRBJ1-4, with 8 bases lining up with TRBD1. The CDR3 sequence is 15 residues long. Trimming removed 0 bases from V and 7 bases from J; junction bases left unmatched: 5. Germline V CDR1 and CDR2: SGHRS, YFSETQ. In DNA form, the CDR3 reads TGCGCCAGCAGCTTGGGGGACAGGAGGGGTGAAAAACTGTTTTTT. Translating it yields CASSLGDRRGEKLFF.

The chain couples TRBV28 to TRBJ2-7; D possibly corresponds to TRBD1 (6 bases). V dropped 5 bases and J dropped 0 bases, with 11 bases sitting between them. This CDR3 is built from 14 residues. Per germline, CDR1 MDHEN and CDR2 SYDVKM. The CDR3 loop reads CASSVTGNSYEQYF. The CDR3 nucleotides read TGTGCCAGCAGTGTGACAGGTAACTCCTACGAGCAGTACTTC.